This TCR beta chain was documented in a study of cytomegalovirus exposure and HLA in healthy donors. From germline, CDR1 is SQVTM and CDR2 ANQGSEA. The ends were cut back, 4 bases at V and 8 bases at J, with 14 bases in the middle. This CDR3 is built from 13 residues. The study's findings and limits: The likely origin of a cluster of highly shared sequence variants was a sequencing artifact. Investigators reported 164 TCR beta chains as tied to cytomegalovirus. About 90% or about 30% of the time was how often most TCR beta V segments were productive, according to an earlier analysis. Later analysis placed DRB1 highest and HLA-C lowest in TCR association rates, which differed by HLA locus.

This clone was recorded a few times. The antigen is not known. 13 Jbeta primers and 60 Vbeta primers were used for the PCR. TCRdb's copy holds only in-frame clones and misses some; the assay was immunoSEQ multiplex PCR. The sample records about 130,000 clones, 80% being singletons. The TCR comes from a man aged 25 to 45 in good health and CMV-seronegative. Sample: PBMCs. This chain links TRBV29-1 with TRBJ1-4; perhaps TRBD1 as D (5 bases). CDR3 region: CSVAGQGREKLFF. CDR3 DNA: TGCAGCGTTGCGGGCCAGGGAAGGGAAAAACTGTTTTTT.